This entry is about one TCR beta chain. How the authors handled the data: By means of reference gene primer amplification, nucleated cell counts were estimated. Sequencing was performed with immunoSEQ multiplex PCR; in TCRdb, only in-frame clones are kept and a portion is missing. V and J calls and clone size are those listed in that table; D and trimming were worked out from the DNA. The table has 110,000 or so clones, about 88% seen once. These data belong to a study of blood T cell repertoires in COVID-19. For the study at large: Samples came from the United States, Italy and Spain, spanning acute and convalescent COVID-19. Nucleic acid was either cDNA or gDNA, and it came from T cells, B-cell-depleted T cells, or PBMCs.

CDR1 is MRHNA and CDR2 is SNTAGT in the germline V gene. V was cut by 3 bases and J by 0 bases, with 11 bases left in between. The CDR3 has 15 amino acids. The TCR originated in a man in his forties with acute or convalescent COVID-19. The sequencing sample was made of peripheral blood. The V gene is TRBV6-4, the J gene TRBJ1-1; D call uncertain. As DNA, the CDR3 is TGTGCCAGCAGTGAATCTACCTTCATGAACACTGAAGCTTTCTTT. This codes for CASSESTFMNTEAFF.